A selection of T cell receptor beta chains follows, all from one sample in a study of shared clonotypes between healthy human individuals. The table came from immunoSEQ multiplex PCR; TCRdb's copy has only in-frame clones and leaves some out. The data show roughly 520,000 clones, with about 96% seen just once and about 0.067% held by the top ten. The sequencing sample was made of naive CD4+ T cells sorted from blood. These receptors were taken from a woman aged 25 to 39 in good health. The CDR3 runs from the conserved cysteine through the conserved F or W. Each record gives: J gene, V gene, CDR3 protein.

TRBJ1-1	TRBV7-9	CASSLANSLDFSNTEAFF
TRBJ2-4	TRBV5-8	CASSPGNRLLAKNIQYF
TRBJ2-7	TRBV19	CASSTDGWGSYEQYF
TRBJ2-2	TRBV7-2	CASSSPGLAGGTGELFF
TRBJ1-5	TRBV28	CASSRGGGNQPQHF
TRBJ2-5	TRBV5-1	CASSSRTGREETQYF
TRBJ2-7	TRBV9	CASSVSGLAYTYEQYF
TRBJ1-1	TRBV19	CASTSNRDRVGDTEAFF
TRBJ2-7	TRBV28	CASSFVRGLSEQYF
TRBJ1-2	TRBV28	CASSGTGVEGGYTF
TRBJ2-2	TRBV7-3	CASSPWASGNTGELFF
TRBJ2-1	TRBV5-1	CASSLALGSYNEQFF
TRBJ1-3	TRBV2	CASSPTGLVGQHSGNTIYF
TRBJ1-1	TRBV6-1	CASSVEMNTEAFF
TRBJ2-5	TRBV5-1	CASSLGIQGPQETQYF
TRBJ2-7	TRBV29-1	CSVGSAATFYEQYF
TRBJ2-7	TRBV6-5	CASSPMTRGSYEQYF
TRBJ2-7	TRBV28	CASSPLPGLAVYEQYF
TRBJ1-5	TRBV28	CASRPRWGGGNQPQHF
TRBJ1-1	TRBV6-6	CASSNGQGHDTEAFF
TRBJ2-3	TRBV10-3	CAISESNIAGAGHF
TRBJ2-1	TRBV5-1	CASSLGDSYNEQFF
TRBJ2-6	TRBV7-8	CASSPNPGANVLTF
TRBJ2-5	TRBV19	CASSTQLVGEQYF
TRBJ2-3	TRBV28	CAISRGQSGTDTQYF
TRBJ1-1	TRBV4-2	CASSHLGQSSYTEAFF
TRBJ2-6	TRBV2	CASSGRRAGANVLTF
TRBJ1-3	TRBV5-1	CASGEDRGQNTIYF
TRBJ1-5	TRBV5-1	CASTMGLGSNQPQHF
TRBJ2-1	TRBV15	CATSRTGIPNVGQFF
TRBJ2-7	TRBV11-2	CASSIGTTSGEQYF
TRBJ2-7	TRBV11-3	CASSLDSSGRYEQYF
TRBJ1-5	TRBV15	CATSRTDRVTNQPQHF
TRBJ1-2	TRBV6-6	CASTFISGVFGYTF
TRBJ2-7	TRBV7-9	CASSSTPGLAGPPEQYF
TRBJ1-6	TRBV5-4	CASSLVGTPSSYNSPLHF
TRBJ2-3	TRBV6-1	CASSEVRLLAQADTQYF
TRBJ2-7	TRBV7-2	CASSTGQGAYEQYF
TRBJ2-3	TRBV7-9	CASSPTWTSGIGTDTQYF
TRBJ2-5	TRBV23-1	CASNQREGGETQYF
TRBJ2-7	TRBV7-9	CASSSRRGKSSYEQYF
TRBJ2-7	TRBV6-1	CASSEELLAAGEQYF
TRBJ1-5	TRBV19	CASSMGYQPQHF
TRBJ2-1	TRBV2	CASSSGRSYNEQFF
TRBJ2-7	TRBV6-5	CASSYARGSYEQYF
TRBJ1-2	TRBV11-2	CASSLGRPETPYYGYTF
TRBJ2-7	TRBV27	CASGLVAGSSYEQYF
TRBJ2-2	TRBV30	CAWINWDTHTGELFF
TRBJ2-5	TRBV18	CASSPLRAGETQYF
TRBJ1-5	TRBV19	CASSSFRRGSVDQPQHF
TRBJ2-3	TRBV5-6	CASSLTSGSTDTQYF
TRBJ2-3	TRBV29-1	CSVEDPDIAQYF